This is a list of T cell receptor beta chains from one sample in a study of blood T cell repertoires in COVID-19. TCRdb's table, derived via immunoSEQ multiplex PCR, lists solely in-frame clones and lacks some. The sample holds some 190,000 clones, 82% seen once. The sequencing input was peripheral blood. These receptors all come from a woman aged 60-75 years with COVID-19, enrolled during active disease. Both conserved end residues are part of each CDR3. The order of the fields is CDR3 protein, CDR3 DNA, CDR3 length, J gene, D gene, clone size, V gene. D genes are given only for firm matches. Part of the rows lack a size; the others show once, few, many or a class for expanded clones.

CDR3 protein: CASILGQGPEAFF; CDR3 DNA: TGTGCCAGCATTCTTGGACAGGGCCCTGAAGCTTTCTTT; CDR3 length: 13; J gene: TRBJ1-1; D gene: TRBD1; clone size: few; V gene: TRBV28
CDR3 protein: CASSPRLAPSTDTQYF; CDR3 DNA: TGTGCCAGCAGCCCCAGGCTAGCGCCTAGCACAGATACGCAGTATTTT; CDR3 length: 16; J gene: TRBJ2-3; D gene: NA; clone size: NA; V gene: TRBV2
CDR3 protein: CASSPLTGGAITGELFF; CDR3 DNA: TGTGCCAGCAGCCCCCTTACAGGGGGCGCAATCACCGGGGAGCTGTTTTTT; CDR3 length: 17; J gene: TRBJ2-2; D gene: TRBD1; clone size: NA; V gene: TRBV27
CDR3 protein: CASWTGSGNTIYF; CDR3 DNA: TGTGCCAGTTGGACAGGGTCTGGAAACACCATATATTTT; CDR3 length: 13; J gene: TRBJ1-3; D gene: TRBD1; clone size: NA; V gene: TRBV10-3
CDR3 protein: CASSLSPDRNTEAFF; CDR3 DNA: TGTGCCAGCAGCTTAAGCCCTGACAGAAACACTGAAGCTTTCTTT; CDR3 length: 15; J gene: TRBJ1-1; D gene: NA; clone size: NA; V gene: TRBV7-3
CDR3 protein: CASSVGGRWDSNSPLHF; CDR3 DNA: TGTGCCAGCAGCGTAGGGGGCCGCTGGGACAGCAATTCACCCCTCCACTTT; CDR3 length: 17; J gene: TRBJ1-6; D gene: TRBD1; clone size: NA; V gene: TRBV9
CDR3 protein: CASSAPGLTTTHTDTQYF; CDR3 DNA: TGTGCCAGCAGCGCCCCGGGACTAACAACCACGCACACAGATACGCAGTATTTT; CDR3 length: 18; J gene: TRBJ2-3; D gene: TRBD2; clone size: NA; V gene: TRBV9
CDR3 protein: CASSYFGGRATGELFF; CDR3 DNA: TGTGCCAGCAGTTACTTCGGCGGGAGGGCCACCGGGGAGCTGTTTTTT; CDR3 length: 16; J gene: TRBJ2-2; D gene: TRBD2; clone size: few; V gene: TRBV6-2/TRBV6-3
CDR3 protein: CASSYPGYGYTF; CDR3 DNA: TGTGCCAGCAGCTATCCGGGCTATGGCTACACCTTC; CDR3 length: 12; J gene: TRBJ1-2; D gene: NA; clone size: many; V gene: TRBV5-8
CDR3 protein: CASSQDSGNQPQHF; CDR3 DNA: TGCGCCAGCAGCCAAGATTCCGGCAATCAGCCCCAGCATTTT; CDR3 length: 14; J gene: TRBJ1-5; D gene: NA; clone size: NA; V gene: TRBV4-1
CDR3 protein: CASSFSGGAGTGELFF; CDR3 DNA: TGTGCCAGCAGCTTTAGCGGGGGGGCGGGCACCGGGGAGCTGTTTTTT; CDR3 length: 16; J gene: TRBJ2-2; D gene: TRBD2; clone size: NA; V gene: TRBV7-8
CDR3 protein: CASSHGTGRTDTQYF; CDR3 DNA: TGTGCCAGCAGCCACGGGACAGGACGAACAGATACGCAGTATTTT; CDR3 length: 15; J gene: TRBJ2-3; D gene: TRBD1; clone size: NA; V gene: TRBV6-5
CDR3 protein: CVSSRTGGTDTQYF; CDR3 DNA: TGTGTCAGCAGTAGGACAGGGGGCACAGATACGCAGTATTTT; CDR3 length: 14; J gene: TRBJ2-3; D gene: TRBD1; clone size: NA; V gene: TRBV7-9
CDR3 protein: CAWSLGGNNQPQHF; CDR3 DNA: TGTGCCTGGAGTCTAGGGGGAAACAATCAGCCCCAGCATTTT; CDR3 length: 14; J gene: TRBJ1-5; D gene: NA; clone size: NA; V gene: TRBV30
CDR3 protein: CASSVATGSSYNEQFF; CDR3 DNA: TGTGCCAGCAGCGTAGCTACGGGAAGCTCCTACAATGAGCAGTTCTTC; CDR3 length: 16; J gene: TRBJ2-1; D gene: NA; clone size: once; V gene: TRBV9
CDR3 protein: CASSFDEQFF; CDR3 DNA: TGTGCCAGCAGTTTCGATGAGCAGTTCTTC; CDR3 length: 10; J gene: TRBJ2-1; D gene: NA; clone size: NA; V gene: TRBV28
CDR3 protein: CASSATSVEQFF; CDR3 DNA: TGTGCCAGCAGCGCAACTAGCGTCGAGCAGTTCTTC; CDR3 length: 12; J gene: TRBJ2-1; D gene: TRBD2; clone size: few; V gene: TRBV5-6
CDR3 protein: CASGLGEKLFF; CDR3 DNA: TGTGCCAGCGGGCTGGGTGAAAAACTGTTTTTT; CDR3 length: 11; J gene: TRBJ1-4; D gene: NA; clone size: NA; V gene: TRBV28
CDR3 protein: CASSQRGQHNEKLFF; CDR3 DNA: TGTGCCAGCAGCCAACGGGGACAGCATAATGAAAAACTGTTTTTT; CDR3 length: 15; J gene: TRBJ1-4; D gene: TRBD1; clone size: few; V gene: TRBV7-2
CDR3 protein: CASRLDMGRMGNTEAFF; CDR3 DNA: TGTGCAAGTCGCTTAGATATGGGCAGGATGGGGAACACTGAAGCTTTCTTT; CDR3 length: 17; J gene: TRBJ1-1; D gene: NA; clone size: NA; V gene: TRBV12-2
CDR3 protein: CASSRAGGHNEQFF; CDR3 DNA: TGCGCCAGCAGTCGGGCGGGGGGACACAATGAGCAGTTCTTC; CDR3 length: 14; J gene: TRBJ2-1; D gene: TRBD2; clone size: few; V gene: TRBV10-1
CDR3 protein: CASSNSASNYGYTF; CDR3 DNA: TGTGCCAGCAGCAACAGTGCCTCTAATTATGGCTACACCTTC; CDR3 length: 14; J gene: TRBJ1-2; D gene: NA; clone size: NA; V gene: TRBV6-5
CDR3 protein: CASSLGGHSKETQYF; CDR3 DNA: TGTGCCAGCAGCTTAGGAGGACATTCTAAAGAGACCCAGTACTTC; CDR3 length: 15; J gene: TRBJ2-5; D gene: NA; clone size: NA; V gene: TRBV11-1
CDR3 protein: CASMYSGNTIYF; CDR3 DNA: TGTGCCAGCATGTACTCTGGAAACACCATATATTTT; CDR3 length: 12; J gene: TRBJ1-3; D gene: NA; clone size: NA; V gene: TRBV28
CDR3 protein: CASRGTSMGETQYF; CDR3 DNA: TGCGCCAGCAGAGGGACTAGCATGGGAGAGACCCAGTACTTC; CDR3 length: 14; J gene: TRBJ2-5; D gene: TRBD2; clone size: NA; V gene: TRBV10-1
CDR3 protein: CASSLSLRAVRGMAEAFF; CDR3 DNA: TGTGCCAGCAGCTTGAGCCTCCGGGCCGTGAGGGGGATGGCTGAAGCTTTCTTT; CDR3 length: 18; J gene: TRBJ1-1; D gene: NA; clone size: NA; V gene: TRBV5-6
CDR3 protein: CASSPTGGAYNEQFF; CDR3 DNA: TGTGCCAGCTCACCAACGGGGGGGGCCTACAATGAGCAGTTCTTC; CDR3 length: 15; J gene: TRBJ2-1; D gene: TRBD2; clone size: NA; V gene: TRBV18
CDR3 protein: CASSFTGNSYEQYF; CDR3 DNA: TGTGCCAGCAGCTTTACAGGGAACTCCTACGAGCAGTACTTC; CDR3 length: 14; J gene: TRBJ2-7; D gene: NA; clone size: NA; V gene: TRBV7-2
CDR3 protein: CASSIQGLVYGYTF; CDR3 DNA: TGTGCCAGTAGTATACAGGGACTAGTCTATGGCTACACCTTC; CDR3 length: 14; J gene: TRBJ1-2; D gene: NA; clone size: many; V gene: TRBV19
CDR3 protein: CASSLGGLNTEAFF; CDR3 DNA: TGTGCCAGCAGTTTAGGAGGCCTGAACACTGAAGCTTTCTTT; CDR3 length: 14; J gene: TRBJ1-1; D gene: NA; clone size: NA; V gene: TRBV28
CDR3 protein: CASRSYRENTDTQYF; CDR3 DNA: TGTGCCAGCAGGTCGTACAGGGAAAACACAGATACGCAGTATTTT; CDR3 length: 15; J gene: TRBJ2-3; D gene: NA; clone size: NA; V gene: TRBV7-3
CDR3 protein: CASSGQPNYGYTF; CDR3 DNA: TGTGCCAGCTCCGGACAGCCTAACTATGGCTACACCTTC; CDR3 length: 13; J gene: TRBJ1-2; D gene: NA; clone size: NA; V gene: TRBV18
CDR3 protein: CASSREVHSNQPQHF; CDR3 DNA: TGCGCCAGCAGCCGCGAAGTCCATAGCAATCAGCCCCAGCATTTT; CDR3 length: 15; J gene: TRBJ1-5; D gene: NA; clone size: NA; V gene: TRBV4-1
CDR3 protein: CASSRVGSGMYNEQFF; CDR3 DNA: TGTGCCAGCAGCCGAGTCGGTAGCGGGATGTACAATGAGCAGTTCTTC; CDR3 length: 16; J gene: TRBJ2-1; D gene: TRBD2; clone size: NA; V gene: TRBV28
CDR3 protein: CASSESGGASGYTF; CDR3 DNA: TGTGCCAGCTCCGAATCGGGGGGCGCATCTGGCTACACCTTC; CDR3 length: 14; J gene: TRBJ1-2; D gene: NA; clone size: NA; V gene: TRBV18
CDR3 protein: CASSATGGNTQYF; CDR3 DNA: TGTGCCAGCAGCGCCACGGGGGGAAATACGCAGTATTTT; CDR3 length: 13; J gene: TRBJ2-3; D gene: TRBD2; clone size: NA; V gene: TRBV7-6
CDR3 protein: CASSQERGAIYEQYF; CDR3 DNA: TGCGCCAGCAGCCAAGAACGGGGGGCGATCTACGAGCAGTACTTC; CDR3 length: 15; J gene: TRBJ2-7; D gene: NA; clone size: NA; V gene: TRBV4-3
CDR3 protein: CASSPPREGTEAFF; CDR3 DNA: TGTGCCAGCTCACCACCCAGGGAGGGTACTGAAGCTTTCTTT; CDR3 length: 14; J gene: TRBJ1-1; D gene: NA; clone size: NA; V gene: TRBV18
CDR3 protein: CASTTEVPDEQFF; CDR3 DNA: TGTGCCAGCACGACCGAAGTCCCGGATGAGCAGTTCTTC; CDR3 length: 13; J gene: TRBJ2-1; D gene: NA; clone size: NA; V gene: TRBV7-9
CDR3 protein: CASSRPGLGQETQYF; CDR3 DNA: TGTGCCAGCTCTCGTCCGGGACTAGGGCAAGAGACCCAGTACTTC; CDR3 length: 15; J gene: TRBJ2-5; D gene: TRBD2; clone size: NA; V gene: TRBV18
CDR3 protein: CASSEPGGTYNEQFF; CDR3 DNA: TGTGCCAGCAGTGAACCGGGGGGCACCTACAATGAGCAGTTCTTC; CDR3 length: 15; J gene: TRBJ2-1; D gene: NA; clone size: NA; V gene: TRBV2
CDR3 protein: CATSRDSVVFTGELFF; CDR3 DNA: TGTGCCACCAGCAGAGATTCGGTGGTTTTCACCGGGGAGCTGTTTTTT; CDR3 length: 16; J gene: TRBJ2-2; D gene: NA; clone size: NA; V gene: TRBV15
CDR3 protein: CASSQGPGYYNEQFF; CDR3 DNA: TGTGCCAGCAGCCAAGGTCCAGGATACTACAATGAGCAGTTCTTC; CDR3 length: 15; J gene: TRBJ2-1; D gene: NA; clone size: NA; V gene: TRBV14
CDR3 protein: CASSLGGRGETQYF; CDR3 DNA: TGTGCCAGCAGCTTAGGGGGTCGAGGGGAGACCCAGTACTTC; CDR3 length: 14; J gene: TRBJ2-5; D gene: NA; clone size: NA; V gene: TRBV7-8
CDR3 protein: CASREQGSNEKLFF; CDR3 DNA: TGTGCCAGCAGGGAACAGGGCTCTAATGAAAAACTGTTTTTT; CDR3 length: 14; J gene: TRBJ1-4; D gene: NA; clone size: NA; V gene: TRBV2
CDR3 protein: CASRAGGNGDTQYF; CDR3 DNA: TGTGCCAGCAGGGCAGGGGGCAATGGAGATACGCAGTATTTT; CDR3 length: 14; J gene: TRBJ2-3; D gene: TRBD1; clone size: NA; V gene: TRBV28
CDR3 protein: CASSPRGVGTDTNYGYTF; CDR3 DNA: TGCGCCAGCAGCCCCCGAGGGGTCGGGACAGACACTAACTATGGCTACACCTTC; CDR3 length: 18; J gene: TRBJ1-2; D gene: TRBD1; clone size: NA; V gene: TRBV5-1
CDR3 protein: CASSLVGTGGLGTEAFF; CDR3 DNA: TGCGCCAGCAGCTTGGTGGGGACAGGGGGTCTCGGCACTGAAGCTTTCTTT; CDR3 length: 17; J gene: TRBJ1-1; D gene: TRBD1; clone size: NA; V gene: TRBV5-1
CDR3 protein: CASSSGSLEGNTIYF; CDR3 DNA: TGTGCCAGCAGCTCCGGGTCGTTAGAAGGAAACACCATATATTTT; CDR3 length: 15; J gene: TRBJ1-3; D gene: NA; clone size: NA; V gene: TRBV7-3
CDR3 protein: CASSQEQTYGYTF; CDR3 DNA: TGCGCCAGCAGCCAAGAACAGACGTATGGCTACACCTTC; CDR3 length: 13; J gene: TRBJ1-2; D gene: NA; clone size: NA; V gene: TRBV4-1
CDR3 protein: CASSVTVDTEAFF; CDR3 DNA: TGTGCCAGTAGTGTAACAGTGGACACTGAAGCTTTCTTT; CDR3 length: 13; J gene: TRBJ1-1; D gene: NA; clone size: NA; V gene: TRBV19
CDR3 protein: CASSFPGSSYNEQFF; CDR3 DNA: TGTGCCAGCAGTTTCCCGGGGAGCTCCTACAATGAGCAGTTCTTC; CDR3 length: 15; J gene: TRBJ2-1; D gene: NA; clone size: NA; V gene: TRBV27
CDR3 protein: CASRLRRDANYGYTF; CDR3 DNA: TGTGCCAGCCGCCTAAGGAGGGATGCTAACTATGGCTACACCTTC; CDR3 length: 15; J gene: TRBJ1-2; D gene: NA; clone size: few; V gene: TRBV6-5
CDR3 protein: CASNDRVAYNEQFF; CDR3 DNA: TGTGCCAGTAACGACAGGGTGGCCTACAATGAGCAGTTCTTC; CDR3 length: 14; J gene: TRBJ2-1; D gene: TRBD1; clone size: NA; V gene: TRBV19
CDR3 protein: CASSRQSRQETQYF; CDR3 DNA: TGTGCCAGCAGCCGACAGTCGAGACAAGAGACCCAGTACTTC; CDR3 length: 14; J gene: TRBJ2-5; D gene: NA; clone size: NA; V gene: TRBV2
CDR3 protein: CASSPGQGAKTEAFF; CDR3 DNA: TGTGCCAGCAGCCCAGGACAGGGGGCAAAAACTGAAGCTTTCTTT; CDR3 length: 15; J gene: TRBJ1-1; D gene: TRBD1; clone size: once; V gene: TRBV7-9
CDR3 protein: CASSFSGGHTEAFF; CDR3 DNA: TGTGCCAGCAGCTTCTCCGGGGGACACACTGAAGCTTTCTTT; CDR3 length: 14; J gene: TRBJ1-1; D gene: NA; clone size: NA; V gene: TRBV11-2
CDR3 protein: CASSGGTGALNTEAFF; CDR3 DNA: TGTGCCAGCTCAGGCGGGACAGGGGCGCTGAACACTGAAGCTTTCTTT; CDR3 length: 16; J gene: TRBJ1-1; D gene: TRBD1; clone size: NA; V gene: TRBV18
CDR3 protein: CASIRFPGTDGEQYF; CDR3 DNA: TGCGCCAGCATTAGGTTCCCCGGGACAGACGGCGAGCAGTACTTC; CDR3 length: 15; J gene: TRBJ2-7; D gene: TRBD1; clone size: NA; V gene: TRBV5-1